This T cell receptor (beta chain) was recovered during a study of lymphopenia after photon versus proton radiotherapy. The assay was immunoSEQ multiplex PCR, and TCRdb's table has in-frame clones only and misses some. The profile shows more than 35,000 clones, over 75% of them singletons. The CDR3 loop spans 15 amino acids. The germline V gene encodes CDR1 MNHEY and CDR2 SVGAGI. Trimming removed 1 base at V and 7 bases at J, with 13 bases between. The sample holds one count of this clone. The sample in question was peripheral blood, obtained from a patient treated with photon-based radiotherapy. This sequence joins TRBV6-5 and TRBJ1-4; weak D call: TRBD1 (5 bases). The sequence came from a man aged 50 or older with gastric cancer. The CDR3 loop is CASSYFGGESEKLFF. CDR3 sequence (DNA): TGTGCCAGCAGTTACTTCGGGGGGGAAAGTGAAAAACTGTTTTTT.